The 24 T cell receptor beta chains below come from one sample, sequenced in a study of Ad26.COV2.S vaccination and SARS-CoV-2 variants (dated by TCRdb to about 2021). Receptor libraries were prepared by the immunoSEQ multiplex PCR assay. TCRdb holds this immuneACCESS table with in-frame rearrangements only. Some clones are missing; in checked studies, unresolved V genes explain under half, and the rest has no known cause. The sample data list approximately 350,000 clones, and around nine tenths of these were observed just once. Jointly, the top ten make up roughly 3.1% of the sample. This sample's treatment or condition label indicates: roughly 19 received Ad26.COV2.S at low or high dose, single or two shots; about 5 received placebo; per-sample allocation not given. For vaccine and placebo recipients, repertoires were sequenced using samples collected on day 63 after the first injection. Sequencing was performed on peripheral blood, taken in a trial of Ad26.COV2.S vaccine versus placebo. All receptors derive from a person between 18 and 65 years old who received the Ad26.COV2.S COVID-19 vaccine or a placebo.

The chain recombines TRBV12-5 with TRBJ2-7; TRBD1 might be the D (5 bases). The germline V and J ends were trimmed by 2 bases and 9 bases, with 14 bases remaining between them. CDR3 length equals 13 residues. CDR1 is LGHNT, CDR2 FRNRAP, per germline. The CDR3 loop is CASGLRQGSWQYF. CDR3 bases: TGTGCTAGTGGTTTGCGGCAGGGTTCTTGGCAGTACTTC.

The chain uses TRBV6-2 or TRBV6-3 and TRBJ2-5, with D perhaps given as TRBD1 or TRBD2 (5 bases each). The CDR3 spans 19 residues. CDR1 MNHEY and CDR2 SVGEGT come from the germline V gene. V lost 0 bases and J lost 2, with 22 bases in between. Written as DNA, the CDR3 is TGTGCCAGCAGTTACTCAGGGCAGGGACCAAGCACCCTACAAGAGACCCAGTACTTC. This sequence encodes CASSYSGQGPSTLQETQYF.

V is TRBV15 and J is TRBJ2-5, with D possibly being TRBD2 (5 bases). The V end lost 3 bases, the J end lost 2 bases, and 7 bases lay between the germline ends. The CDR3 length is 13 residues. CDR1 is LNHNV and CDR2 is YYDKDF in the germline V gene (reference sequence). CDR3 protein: CATSRTIQETQYF. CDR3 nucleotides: TGTGCCACCAGCAGGACTATACAAGAGACCCAGTACTTC.

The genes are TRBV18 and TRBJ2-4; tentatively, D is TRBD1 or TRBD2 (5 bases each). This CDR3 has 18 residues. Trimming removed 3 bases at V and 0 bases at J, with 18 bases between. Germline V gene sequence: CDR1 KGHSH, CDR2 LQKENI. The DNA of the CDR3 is TGTGCCAGCTCACCTTGGGGGATGTCCAGCCTAGCCAAAAACATTCAGTACTTC. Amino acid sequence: CASSPWGMSSLAKNIQYF.

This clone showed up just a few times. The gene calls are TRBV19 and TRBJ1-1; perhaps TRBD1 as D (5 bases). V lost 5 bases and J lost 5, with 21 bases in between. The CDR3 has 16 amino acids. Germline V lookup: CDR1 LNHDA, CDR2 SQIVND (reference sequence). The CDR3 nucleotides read TGTGCCAGTAGTCCGGAGCTCGGACTTCGGGGGACTGAAGCTTTCTTT. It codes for CASSPELGLRGTEAFF.

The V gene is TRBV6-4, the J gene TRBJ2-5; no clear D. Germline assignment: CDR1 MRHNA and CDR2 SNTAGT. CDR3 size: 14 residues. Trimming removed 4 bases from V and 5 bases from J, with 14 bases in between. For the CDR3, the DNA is TGTGCCAGCAGTGGTGATTGGGTTTACGAGACCCAGTACTTC. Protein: CASSGDWVYETQYF.

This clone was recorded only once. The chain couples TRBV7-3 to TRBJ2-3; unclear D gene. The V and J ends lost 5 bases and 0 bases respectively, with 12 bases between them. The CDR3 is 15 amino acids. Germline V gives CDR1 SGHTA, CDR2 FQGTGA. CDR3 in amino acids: CASSPTSRSTDTQYF. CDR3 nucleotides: TGTGCCAGCAGCCCCACGAGTCGTAGCACAGATACGCAGTATTTT.

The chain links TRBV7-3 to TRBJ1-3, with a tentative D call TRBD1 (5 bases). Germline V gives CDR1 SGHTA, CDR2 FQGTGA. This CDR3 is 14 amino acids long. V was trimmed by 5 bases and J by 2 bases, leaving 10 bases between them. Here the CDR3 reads CASSTGPTGNTIYF. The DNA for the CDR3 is TGTGCCAGCAGCACGGGACCTACTGGAAACACCATATATTTT.

The CDR3 loop reads CASSDLFVDSSYNEQFF. CDR3 DNA sequence: TGCGCCAGCAGTGATTTATTTGTGGACAGCTCCTACAATGAGCAGTTCTTC. The chain is built from TRBV10-1 and TRBJ2-1; possibly TRBD1 for D (6 bases). This CDR3 spans 17 amino acids. Per the germline V gene, CDR1 is WNHNN and CDR2 is SYGVQD (reference sequence). The germline V and J ends were trimmed by 3 bases and 0 bases, with 15 bases remaining between them.

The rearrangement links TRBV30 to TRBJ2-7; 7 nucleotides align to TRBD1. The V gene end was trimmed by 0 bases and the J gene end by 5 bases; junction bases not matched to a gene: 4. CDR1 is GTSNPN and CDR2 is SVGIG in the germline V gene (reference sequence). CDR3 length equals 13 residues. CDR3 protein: CAWSVDRAHEQYF. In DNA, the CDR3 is TGTGCCTGGAGTGTCGACAGGGCCCACGAGCAGTACTTC.

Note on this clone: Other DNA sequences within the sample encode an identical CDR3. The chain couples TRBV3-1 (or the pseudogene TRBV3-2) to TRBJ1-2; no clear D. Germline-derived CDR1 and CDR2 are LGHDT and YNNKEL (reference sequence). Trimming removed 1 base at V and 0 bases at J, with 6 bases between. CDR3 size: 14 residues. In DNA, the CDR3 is TGTGCCAGCAGCCAAGGTAGAGCTAACTATGGCTACACCTTC. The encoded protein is CASSQGRANYGYTF.

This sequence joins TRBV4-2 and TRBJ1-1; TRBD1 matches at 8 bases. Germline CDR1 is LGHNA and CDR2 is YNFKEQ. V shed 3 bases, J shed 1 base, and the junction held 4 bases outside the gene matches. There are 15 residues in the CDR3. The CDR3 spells CASSQVGQANTEAFF. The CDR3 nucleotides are TGTGCCAGCAGCCAGGTGGGACAGGCGAACACTGAAGCTTTCTTT.

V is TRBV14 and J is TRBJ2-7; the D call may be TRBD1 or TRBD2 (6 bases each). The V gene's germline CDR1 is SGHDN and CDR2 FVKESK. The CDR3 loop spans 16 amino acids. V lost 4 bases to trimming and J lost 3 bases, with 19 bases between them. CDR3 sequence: CASSPFTGKGGYEQYF. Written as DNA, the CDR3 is TGTGCCAGCAGCCCATTCACAGGGAAGGGAGGCTACGAGCAGTACTTC.

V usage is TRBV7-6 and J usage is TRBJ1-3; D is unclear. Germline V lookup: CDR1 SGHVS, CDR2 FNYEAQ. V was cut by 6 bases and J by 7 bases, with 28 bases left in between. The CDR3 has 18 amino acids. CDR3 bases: TGTGCCAGCAGTCAACTCCATCCCTCGGGCTCAAGGCGTAACACCATATATTTT. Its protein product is CASSQLHPSGSRRNTIYF.

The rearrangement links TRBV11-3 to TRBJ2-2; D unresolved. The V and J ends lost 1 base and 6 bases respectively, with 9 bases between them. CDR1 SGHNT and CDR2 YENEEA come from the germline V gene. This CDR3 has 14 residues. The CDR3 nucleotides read TGTGCCAGCAGCTTAGGCCTAACGTCCGGGGAGCTGTTTTTT. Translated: CASSLGLTSGELFF.

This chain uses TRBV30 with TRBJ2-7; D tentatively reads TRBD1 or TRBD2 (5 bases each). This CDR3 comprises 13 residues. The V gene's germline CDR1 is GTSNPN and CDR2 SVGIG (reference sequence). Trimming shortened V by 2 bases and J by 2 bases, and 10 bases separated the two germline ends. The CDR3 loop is CAWSPRGPYEQYF. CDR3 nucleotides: TGTGCCTGGAGTCCCCGGGGACCCTACGAGCAGTACTTC. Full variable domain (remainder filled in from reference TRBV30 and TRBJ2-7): SQTIHQWPATLVQPVGSPLSLECTVEGTSNPNLYWYRQAAGRGLQLLFYSVGIGQISSEVPQNLSASRPQDRQFILSSKKLLLSDSGFYLCAWSPRGPYEQYFGPGTRLTVT.

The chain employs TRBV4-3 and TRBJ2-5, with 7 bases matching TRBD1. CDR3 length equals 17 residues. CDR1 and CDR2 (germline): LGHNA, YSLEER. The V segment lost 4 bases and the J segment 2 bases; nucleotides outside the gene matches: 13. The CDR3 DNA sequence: TGCGCCAGCAGCCCCAGGACAGGTCACGGGCCTCAAGAGACCCAGTACTTC. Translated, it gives CASSPRTGHGPQETQYF.

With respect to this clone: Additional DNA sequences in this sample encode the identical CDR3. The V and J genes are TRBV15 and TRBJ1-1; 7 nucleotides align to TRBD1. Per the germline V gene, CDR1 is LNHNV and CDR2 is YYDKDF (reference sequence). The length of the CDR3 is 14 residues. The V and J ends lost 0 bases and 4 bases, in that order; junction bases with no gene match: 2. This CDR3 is CATSREQGGTEAFF. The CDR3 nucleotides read TGTGCCACCAGCAGAGAGCAGGGGGGCACTGAAGCTTTCTTT.

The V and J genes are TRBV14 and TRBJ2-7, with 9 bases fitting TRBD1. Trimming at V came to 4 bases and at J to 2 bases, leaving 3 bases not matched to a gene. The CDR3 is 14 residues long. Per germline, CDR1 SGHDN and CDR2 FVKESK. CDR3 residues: CASSPGTGPYEQYF. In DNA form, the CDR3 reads TGTGCCAGCAGCCCTGGGACAGGGCCCTACGAGCAGTACTTC.

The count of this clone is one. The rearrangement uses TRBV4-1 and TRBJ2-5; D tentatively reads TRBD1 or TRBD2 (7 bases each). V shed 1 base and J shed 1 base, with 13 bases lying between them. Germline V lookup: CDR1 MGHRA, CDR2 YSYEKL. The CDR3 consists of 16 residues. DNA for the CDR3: TGCGCCAGCAGCCAAGCAGGGGGGGGACTCCAAGAGACCCAGTACTTC. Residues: CASSQAGGGLQETQYF.

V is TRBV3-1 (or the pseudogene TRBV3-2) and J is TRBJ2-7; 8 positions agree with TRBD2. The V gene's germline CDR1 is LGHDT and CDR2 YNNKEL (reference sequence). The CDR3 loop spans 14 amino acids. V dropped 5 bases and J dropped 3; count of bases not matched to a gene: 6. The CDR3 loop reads CASSAAGDYYEQYF. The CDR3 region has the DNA TGTGCCAGCAGCGCAGCGGGGGATTACTACGAGCAGTACTTC.

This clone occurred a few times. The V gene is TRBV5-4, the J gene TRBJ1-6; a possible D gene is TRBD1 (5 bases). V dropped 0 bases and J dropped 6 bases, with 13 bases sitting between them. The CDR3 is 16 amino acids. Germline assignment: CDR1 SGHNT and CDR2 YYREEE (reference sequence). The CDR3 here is CASSLGFGTGNSPLHF. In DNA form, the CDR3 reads TGTGCCAGCAGCTTGGGGTTCGGGACGGGTAATTCACCCCTCCACTTT.

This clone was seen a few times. The CDR3 DNA reads TGTGCCAGCACCTCAAGTGGGACAGCAAATTCACCCCTCCACTTT. Protein product: CASTSSGTANSPLHF. The chain uses TRBV5-4 and TRBJ1-6; 7 bases map to TRBD1. The germline gives CDR1 SGHNT, CDR2 YYREEE (reference sequence). J was trimmed by 7 bases and V by 6 bases; bases with no gene match: 10. This CDR3 has 15 amino acids.

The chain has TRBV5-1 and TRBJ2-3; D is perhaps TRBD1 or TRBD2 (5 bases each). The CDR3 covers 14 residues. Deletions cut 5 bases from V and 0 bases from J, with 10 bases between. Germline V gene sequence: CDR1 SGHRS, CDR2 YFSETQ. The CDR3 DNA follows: TGCGCCAGCAGATCGGGACCGAGCACAGATACGCAGTATTTT. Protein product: CASRSGPSTDTQYF.